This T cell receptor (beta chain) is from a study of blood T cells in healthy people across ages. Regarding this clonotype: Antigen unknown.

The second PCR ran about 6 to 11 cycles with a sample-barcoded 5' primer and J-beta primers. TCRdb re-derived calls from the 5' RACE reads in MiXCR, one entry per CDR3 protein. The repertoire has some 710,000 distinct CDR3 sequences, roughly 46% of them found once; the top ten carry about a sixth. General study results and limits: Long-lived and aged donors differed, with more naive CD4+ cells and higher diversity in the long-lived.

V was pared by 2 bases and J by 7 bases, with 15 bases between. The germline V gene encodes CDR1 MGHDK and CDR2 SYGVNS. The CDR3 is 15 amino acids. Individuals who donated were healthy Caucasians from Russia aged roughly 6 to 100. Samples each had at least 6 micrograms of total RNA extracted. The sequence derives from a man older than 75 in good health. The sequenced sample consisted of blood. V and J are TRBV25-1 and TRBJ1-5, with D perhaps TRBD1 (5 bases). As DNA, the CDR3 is TGTGCCAGCAGTGAAGGGATAGGGGAAGGACAGCCCCAGCATTTT. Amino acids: CASSEGIGEGQPQHF.